The present T cell receptor (beta chain) was sequenced within a study of T-cell memory formation after mild COVID-19. In the study overall: Largely, TCR clusters stayed within a single donor.

MiXCR, run by TCRdb on the 5' RACE reads, gives a single entry per CDR3 protein. The table includes about 620,000 distinct CDR3 sequences, approximately 18% detected once. The V segment lost 9 bases and the J segment 5 bases; nucleotides outside the gene matches: 13. The CDR3 has 15 residues. The germline V gene has CDR1 LNHDA and CDR2 SQIVND (reference sequence). This clonotype has only a few counts. V and J are TRBV19 and TRBJ2-1, with 7 bases fitting TRBD2. The source is an adult woman who had mild COVID-19 (a few samples of this study predate the infection). Cell type and time point are not known. Sequenced sample: PBMCs or a T cell subset sorted from them (not recorded which). CDR3 region: CASYTGASGDNEQFF. The DNA for the CDR3 is TGTGCCAGCTACACCGGGGCTAGCGGAGACAATGAGCAGTTCTTC.